A single T cell receptor beta chain is shown here with its context. The record originates from a study of blood T cell repertoires in COVID-19. Study as a whole: Sources were T cells, B-cell-depleted T cells, or PBMCs; the material itself was cDNA or gDNA.

Original processing notes: From reference gene primer amplification, estimates of nucleated cell counts were derived. Sequencing used immunoSEQ multiplex PCR; TCRdb keeps in-frame clones, though not all of them. The DNA gave D and trimming, while V, J and clone size come from that table. The data contain 150,000 or so clones, about four fifths of them singletons. Participants' reported clinical history set cohort assignment. The receptor was isolated from a man in his 60s who had recovered from COVID-19. The source material was PBMCs or T cells enriched from blood (not recorded which).

In DNA form, the CDR3 reads TGTGCCAGCAGTGATTGGCTAGCATCCGGGGAGCTGTTTTTT. Translating it yields CASSDWLASGELFF. The genes are TRBV6-1 and TRBJ2-2; perhaps TRBD2 as D (5 bases). CDR3 size: 14 residues. V lost 3 bases to trimming and J lost 6 bases, with 11 bases between them. CDR1 is MNHNS, CDR2 SASEGT, per germline.